These T cell receptor beta chains were read from a single sample in a study of tumor and adjacent non-tumor tissue in lung cancer. MiXCR was run by TCRdb on the multiplex PCR reads, yielding one entry per CDR3 protein. The repertoire holds roughly 49,000 distinct CDR3 sequences, 74% seen once, with around a quarter in the top ten. Sequencing input: distant non-tumor lung tissue. The receptors originated from a woman aged 55-69 years with non-small cell lung cancer. Both conserved end residues are part of each CDR3. The D gene is left open where the match is weak. Clone size, where shown, is once, few, many, or a class for clones that have expanded.

clone_size cdr3_length d_call j_call v_call cdr3_nt cdr3_aa
NA 17 NA TRBJ2-3 TRBV14 TGTGCCAGTAGCCAAGATCGGTGGAGGGGAGCCACAGATACGCGGTATTTT CASSQDRWRGATDTRYF
NA 14 TRBD2 TRBJ2-7 TRBV7-2 TGTGCCAGCAGAACTAGCGGGGGGTCCTACGAACAGTACTTC CASRTSGGSYEQYF
NA 16 NA TRBJ1-1 TRBV6-5 TGTGCCAGCAGTTACTCGGTCGGACTAATGAACACTGAAGCTTTCTTT CASSYSVGLMNTEAFF
NA 15 NA TRBJ2-7 TRBV6-2/TRBV6-3 TGTGCCAGCAGTTACTCTGACGGATCCACCTACGAGAAGTACTTC CASSYSDGSTYEKYF
NA 15 NA TRBJ2-3 TRBV28 TGTGACAGCAGTTATCCGGGGGGCTGGACAGATACGCAGTATTTT CDSSYPGGWTDTQYF
NA 14 NA TRBJ1-2 TRBV20-1 TGCAGTGCTAGGAACGGGGGGCCTAGCTATGGCTACACCTTC CSARNGGPSYGYTF
few 15 TRBD2 TRBJ2-1 TRBV4-2 TGTGCCAGCAGGCTTAGAGCGGGAGGCCACAATGATCAGTCCTTC CASRLRAGGHNDQSF
NA 15 NA TRBJ2-5 TRBV4-3 TGCGCCAGCAGCCAAAATCATCGGGATGTGGGGACCCAGTACTTT CASSQNHRDVGTQYF
NA 13 NA TRBJ2-5 TRBV6-2/TRBV6-3 TGTGAAAGCAGTTACGAGATTCAAGAGACCCAGTACTTC CESSYEIQETQYF
NA 15 TRBD2 TRBJ2-1 TRBV6-1 TGCGCCAGCAGTGAGCAAGCGGGACGATACAATAAGCAGTTCTTC CASSEQAGRYNKQFF
NA 17 NA TRBJ2-2 TRBV6-2/TRBV6-3 TGTGCTAGCAGTTACACACAACAGAGGGCCAACAGCGGGGAGCTGTTTTTT CASSYTQQRANSGELFF
once 12 NA TRBJ1-1 TRBV2 TGTGCCAGCAGTGACCAGATGTGGACCGCTTTCTTT CASSDQMWTAFF
many 14 NA TRBJ2-3 TRBV11-2 TGTGCCAGCAGCTTAGATCTGGTAACAGATACGCAGTATTTT CASSLDLVTDTQYF
NA 16 TRBD1 TRBJ2-1 TRBV6-2/TRBV6-3 TGTGCCACCAGTCGCCGACAGGGACCAGACTACAATGAGCAGTTCTTC CATSRRQGPDYNEQFF
once 13 NA TRBJ1-1 TRBV11-2 TGTGCCACCAGCGATCGGAACAGGCCTGAAGCTTTCTTT CATSDRNRPEAFF
NA 14 NA TRBJ2-7 TRBV29-1 TGCAGCGCCTACACAGGGTCGGCAAATGGCGAGCAGTACTTC CSAYTGSANGEQYF
NA 14 NA TRBJ2-2 TRBV29-1 TGCAGCGTGGCGACTAGTAGGAACTCCGGGGAGCTGTTTTTT CSVATSRNSGELFF
medium-sized 16 NA TRBJ2-5 TRBV6-2/TRBV6-3 TGTGCCAGCAGTTACAGCGTCGGAGGACGGGGACAGACCCAGTACTTC CASSYSVGGRGQTQYF
NA 21 NA TRBJ2-1 TRBV6-2/TRBV6-3 TGTGCCAGCAGTTACTCGAATTCGTTTTTCCACGGTGCAGGCTCCAACAATGAGCAGTTCTTC CASSYSNSFFHGAGSNNEQFF
NA 13 NA TRBJ2-7 TRBV12-3/TRBV12-4 TGTGCCAACAGTTTAAACTTGTGGATAGGGGAGTACTTC CANSLNLWIGEYF
NA 16 NA TRBJ2-2 TRBV6-6 TGTGCCAGCAGCAGGGTGGGACTTATGGACACCGGGGAGCTGTTTTTT CASSRVGLMDTGELFF
NA 15 NA TRBJ2-7 TRBV11-3 TGTGTCAGCAGCTTACGGGCAGGGGTTTCCTACGAGCAGTGCTTC CVSSLRAGVSYEQCF
NA 18 NA TRBJ1-5 TRBV4-3 TGCGACAGCAGCCAATACTGGGCTAAACCTAGGGGATCCCAGTCCCAGCATTTT CDSSQYWAKPRGSQSQHF
NA 15 NA TRBJ2-1 TRBV13 TGTGCCAGCAGCCCCCCAGCGAGCTCCCACAATGAGCAGTTCTTC CASSPPASSHNEQFF
NA 15 NA TRBJ1-1 TRBV12-3/TRBV12-4 TGTGCCAGCAGCTCGGGAAGCGGTGGGATACACGAAGCTTTCTTT CASSSGSGGIHEAFF
many 14 NA TRBJ2-7 TRBV11-2 TGTGCCAGCAGCTTCAAGACGGAAAATTACGAGCAGTACTTC CASSFKTENYEQYF
NA 16 TRBD2 TRBJ2-5 TRBV6-1 TGTGCCAGCAGTGAAGCAACTAGCGGGGGGACTCAGTCCCAGTACTTC CASSEATSGGTQSQYF